The 27 T cell receptor beta chains presented below share a single source sample, sequenced in a study of OX40 agonist ivuxolimab in advanced cancers. Only in-frame clones appear in the TCRdb table, and some are missing; sequencing was by immunoSEQ multiplex PCR. The table has 90,000 to 100,000 clones, more than 85% seen once. The material sequenced was CD4+ or CD8+ T cells sorted from blood, taken in a trial of the OX40 agonist ivuxolimab. These receptors came from an adult with an advanced solid tumor such as melanoma, head and neck, liver or kidney cancer.

This clone appeared a few times. This chain links TRBV2 with TRBJ1-3; maybe TRBD1 (5 bases). The V gene lost 5 bases and the J gene lost 0 bases, with 14 bases spanning the gap. Germline loops: CDR1 SNHLY, CDR2 FYNNEI. The CDR3 extends over 16 amino acids. The CDR3 region is CASSRGGEISGNTIYF. CDR3 DNA sequence: TGTGCCAGCAGTAGGGGCGGTGAAATCTCTGGAAACACCATATATTTT.

The chain combines TRBV19 with TRBJ2-1; 7 bases are shared with TRBD2. CDR3 length: 15 amino acids. The germline V gene has CDR1 LNHDA and CDR2 SQIVND (reference sequence). V gave up 5 bases and J gave up 10 bases; unmatched junction bases: 14. The CDR3 nucleotides are TGTGCCAGTAGTGGGGTGGCGGGAGTCCAAGGAGAGCAGTTCTTC. Translated: CASSGVAGVQGEQFF.

CDR3 region: CASSGTSGVYEQYF. The CDR3 DNA follows: TGTGCCAGCAGTGGAACTAGCGGGGTGTACGAGCAGTACTTC. The rearrangement joins TRBV27 to TRBJ2-7; 10 positions agree with TRBD2. The CDR3 consists of 14 residues. The germline CDR1 and CDR2 sequences are MNHEY and SMNVEV (reference sequence). V shed 5 bases, J shed 4 bases, and the junction held 5 bases outside the gene matches.

The chain joins TRBV29-1 to TRBJ2-3, with 14 nucleotides matching TRBD2. The junction had 5 bases not matched to a gene; V was cut back by 3 bases and J by 0 bases. This CDR3 region has 17 residues. Looked up from germline, CDR1 is SQVTM and CDR2 is ANQGSEA. DNA of the CDR3: TGCAGCGTTGACGGGACTAGCGGGAGTAGGAGCACAGATACGCAGTATTTT. Protein: CSVDGTSGSRSTDTQYF.

The chain has TRBV5-1 and TRBJ2-1; D is unclear. The CDR3 loop spans 15 amino acids. Germline V CDR1 and CDR2: SGHRS, YFSETQ. The germline V and J ends were trimmed by 4 bases and 3 bases, with 14 bases remaining between them. This CDR3 is CASSPGGGIYNEQFF. CDR3 bases: TGCGCCAGCAGCCCCGGTGGTGGGATCTACAATGAGCAGTTCTTC.

The gene calls are TRBV2 and TRBJ2-3; a possible D gene is TRBD2 (6 bases). The CDR3 length is 13 residues. Germline V gives CDR1 SNHLY, CDR2 FYNNEI. V was shortened by 4 bases and J by 7 bases, with 12 bases between the two germline ends. The CDR3: CASSVTSPYTQYF. The CDR3 DNA is TGTGCCAGCAGTGTAACTAGCCCCTATACGCAGTATTTT.

The chain couples TRBV6-1 to TRBJ2-7; the match to TRBD2 covers 10 bases. The CDR3 covers 14 residues. Per germline, CDR1 MNHNS and CDR2 SASEGT. V shed 7 bases and J 2 bases; nucleotides not matched to a gene: 5. The CDR3 here is CASIAGGQPYEQYV. For the CDR3, the DNA is TGTGCCAGCATAGCGGGAGGTCAACCCTACGAGCAGTACGTC.

The rearrangement links TRBV6-6 to TRBJ2-5; D gene uncertain. Germline V lookup: CDR1 MNHNY, CDR2 SVGAGI (reference sequence). This CDR3 region has 14 residues. V lost 0 bases and J 2 bases, leaving 7 bases between the germline ends. The CDR3 region has the DNA TGTGCCAGCAGTTACTCAGGCCAGCAAGAGACCCAGTACTTC. As protein: CASSYSGQQETQYF.

This chain connects TRBV7-2 to TRBJ2-3; D gene ambiguous. This CDR3 is 15 amino acids long. Trimming left V 1 base short and J 0 bases short, with 8 bases between. Germline CDR1 is SGHTA and CDR2 is FQGNSA. CDR3 protein: CASSLGSASTDTQYF. Written as DNA, the CDR3 is TGTGCCAGCAGCTTAGGCTCGGCTAGCACAGATACGCAGTATTTT.

The genes are TRBV10-3 and TRBJ2-1; 11 bases are shared with TRBD2. Germline V gene sequence: CDR1 ENHRY, CDR2 SYGVKD. V dropped 7 bases and J dropped 5; count of bases not matched to a gene: 4. The CDR3 is 14 amino acids. The CDR3 loop is CAINQGLADNEQFF. Written as DNA, the CDR3 is TGTGCCATCAATCAGGGACTAGCGGACAATGAGCAGTTCTTC.

J is TRBJ2-1 and V is TRBV4-2; 14 bases line up with TRBD2. The length of the CDR3 is 16 residues. V shed 1 base and J 6 bases; nucleotides not matched to a gene: 2. Germline CDR1 LGHNA, CDR2 YNFKEQ. In nucleotides, the CDR3 is TGTGCCAGCAGCCAAGCCGGGACTAGCGGGAGCAATGAGCAGTTCTTC. Translation gives CASSQAGTSGSNEQFF.

DNA for the CDR3: TGTGCCAGCAGTCCAGGGGGCAACTATGGCTACACCTTC. Translated, it gives CASSPGGNYGYTF. The V gene is TRBV6-1, the J gene TRBJ1-2; 8 bases are shared with TRBD1. V was pared by 5 bases and J by 2 bases, with 1 base of the junction left unmatched. The CDR3 is made up of 13 amino acids. The germline CDR1 and CDR2 sequences are MNHNS and SASEGT.

The chain uses TRBV6-1 and TRBJ2-1; TRBD2 aligns across 14 bases. Per germline, CDR1 MNHNS and CDR2 SASEGT. The CDR3 contains 15 residues. J was trimmed by 8 bases and V by 3 bases; bases with no gene match: 3. The CDR3 protein is CASSDGTSGRHEQFF. For the CDR3, the DNA is TGTGCCAGCAGTGACGGGACTAGCGGGAGACATGAGCAGTTCTTC.

The chain carries TRBV29-1 and TRBJ1-4; possible D gene TRBD1, 6 bases. CDR3 length: 12 amino acids. Germline CDR1 and CDR2: SQVTM and ANQGSEA. Trimming removed 2 bases at V and 11 bases at J, with 12 bases between. The CDR3 DNA follows: TGCAGCGTTGAAACAGGGCCGGGCAAACTGTTTTTT. Protein: CSVETGPGKLFF.

The chain uses TRBV5-6 and TRBJ1-1; tentatively, D is TRBD1 (5 bases). The germline V and J ends were trimmed by 1 base and 1 base, with 5 bases remaining between them. The germline CDR1 and CDR2 sequences are SGHDT and YYEEEE. The CDR3 contains 13 residues. CDR3: CASSLTGNTEAFF. The CDR3 DNA reads as TGTGCCAGCAGCTTGACAGGGAACACTGAAGCTTTCTTT.

In this sample, this clone turned up once. J is TRBJ2-5 and V is TRBV19, with 16 bases aligning to TRBD2. Trimming removed 5 bases from V and 4 bases from J; junction bases left unmatched: 4. The germline CDR1 and CDR2 sequences are LNHDA and SQIVND (reference sequence). The CDR3 extends over 16 amino acids. The CDR3 sequence: CASSGGLAGGRETQYF. The CDR3 DNA follows: TGTGCCAGTAGTGGGGGACTAGCGGGAGGGAGAGAGACCCAGTACTTC.

The chain uses TRBV28 and TRBJ1-3; unclear D gene. Looked up from germline, CDR1 is MDHEN and CDR2 is SYDVKM. There are 13 residues in the CDR3. The ends were cut back, 5 bases at V and 6 bases at J, with 11 bases in the middle. The CDR3 region has the DNA TGTGCCAGCAGTACGGACCGTCTAAACACCATATATTTT. Amino acid sequence: CASSTDRLNTIYF.

This chain uses TRBV7-2 with TRBJ1-3; 7 nucleotides agree with TRBD1. Trimming took 1 base from V and 2 from J; bases not matched to a gene: 2. This CDR3 has 15 amino acids. The germline CDR1 and CDR2 sequences are SGHTA and FQGNSA. CDR3 amino acids: CASSLGGTAGNTIYF. The DNA for the CDR3 is TGTGCCAGCAGCTTAGGGGGGACAGCTGGAAACACCATATATTTT.

In its sample, this clone was seen once. The chain couples TRBV6-1 to TRBJ2-3, with D perhaps matching TRBD2 (8 bases). CDR1 and CDR2 from the germline V gene are MNHNS and SASEGT. The germline V and J ends were trimmed by 9 bases and 4 bases, with 17 bases remaining between them. The CDR3 has 14 residues. Here the CDR3 DNA reads TGTGCCAGAGGGGGCGGGAGGAGGGCAGATACGCAGTATTTT. Translated: CARGGGRRADTQYF.

This rearrangement joins TRBV19 to TRBJ1-5, with D unclear. V gave up 10 bases and J gave up 2 bases, with 12 bases separating them. Looked up from germline, CDR1 is LNHDA and CDR2 is SQIVND (reference sequence). The CDR3 has 13 amino acids. The CDR3 sequence is CATSWARNQPQHF. CDR3 DNA: TGTGCCACCTCGTGGGCCCGCAATCAGCCCCAGCATTTT.

The chain's CDR3 is CASSFRSWGYGYTF. In DNA, the CDR3 is TGTGCCAGCAGTTTTAGGTCCTGGGGCTATGGCTACACCTTC. The chain carries TRBV28 and TRBJ1-2; no reliable D call. The germline V gene has CDR1 MDHEN and CDR2 SYDVKM. The CDR3 sequence is 14 residues long. The V and J ends lost 3 bases and 4 bases respectively, with 12 bases between them.

The CDR3: CASSARQGPFSTGELFF. CDR3 DNA: TGTGCCAGCAGCGCCCGACAGGGGCCCTTCAGCACCGGGGAGCTGTTTTTT. The chain carries TRBV7-2 and TRBJ2-2; 8 nucleotides agree with TRBD1. The CDR3 consists of 17 residues. Germline V gene lookup returns CDR1 SGHTA and CDR2 FQGNSA. Trimming took 5 bases from V and 4 from J; bases not matched to a gene: 12.

The V call is TRBV7-9, the J call TRBJ1-4; D ambiguous. CDR1 SEHNR and CDR2 FQNEAQ come from the germline V gene (reference sequence). This CDR3 is 13 amino acids long. V lost 2 bases and J 8 bases, leaving 9 bases between the germline ends. The CDR3: CASSLNALEKLFF. Written as DNA, the CDR3 is TGTGCCAGCAGCTTAAACGCCCTAGAAAAACTGTTTTTT. Combining the CDR3 with reference TRBV7-9 and TRBJ1-4 gives the whole variable domain DTGVSQNPRHKITKRGQNVTFRCDPISEHNRLYWYRQTLGQGPEFLTYFQNEAQLEKSRLLSDRFSAERPKGSFSTLEIQRTEQGDSAMYLCASSLNALEKLFFGSGTQLSVL.

J is TRBJ2-5 and V is TRBV5-1, with 11 bases that match TRBD2. Germline-derived CDR1 and CDR2 are SGHRS and YFSETQ. CDR3 length equals 14 residues. V dropped 4 bases and J dropped 3; count of bases not matched to a gene: 2. For the CDR3, the DNA is TGCGCCAGCAGCAAGACTAGCGGGAAAGAGACCCAGTACTTC. This gives the protein CASSKTSGKETQYF.

J is TRBJ1-5 and V is TRBV2; D call uncertain. The V end was cut by 2 bases, the J end by 11 bases, with 16 bases between. The CDR3 is 14 amino acids. Germline V lookup: CDR1 SNHLY, CDR2 FYNNEI. The CDR3 DNA sequence: TGTGCCAGCAGTGAAATGGCAGCCCGCAGAACCCAGCATTTT. Protein product: CASSEMAARRTQHF.

This clone turned up a few times. The chain employs TRBV19 and TRBJ1-1; D possibly corresponds to TRBD1 (5 bases). This CDR3 has 10 amino acids. Germline V gene data show CDR1 as LNHDA and CDR2 as SQIVND (reference sequence). Deletions cut 11 bases from V and 5 bases from J, with 9 bases between. The CDR3 region has the DNA TGTGCCTCGGGGGATACTGAAGCTTTCTTT. Translating it yields CASGDTEAFF.

The V and J genes are TRBV28 and TRBJ2-1; weak D call: TRBD2 (5 bases). Germline CDR1 is MDHEN and CDR2 is SYDVKM. The CDR3 consists of 14 residues. Between the trimmed V and J ends, which lost 7 bases and 5 bases, there was a span of 15 bases. This CDR3 reads CASIPGSSHNEQFF. The CDR3 DNA is TGTGCCAGCATCCCGGGATCTTCCCACAATGAGCAGTTCTTC.